This T cell receptor (beta chain) originates from a study of vaccination effects on CD4 cells after COVID-19. Study in general: Post-vaccine sample collection fell at a median of 72 days after the second dose.

A remark on this clone: What it binds is not known.

This CDR3 spans 15 amino acids. Measured with immunoSEQ multiplex PCR; TCRdb has only the in-frame clones, and not every one. The data contain about 46,000 clones, about 74% of them seen just once; the ten biggest clones take up around 15%. Overall study findings and caveats: Healthy vaccinees showed cross-reactivity with common cold coronaviruses in only 1 of 255 vaccine-induced clones.

ViraFEST used viral peptide pools to expand antigen-specific CD4+ T cells before sequencing. Cultured cells yielded isolated CD4+ T cells after nine to ten days. Subjects were given two BNT162b2 or mRNA-1273 vaccine doses. The sequenced sample was CD4+ T cells from PBMCs cultured with HCoV-OC43 spike peptides, obtained after COVID-19 vaccination. Subset defined: HCoV-OC43 spike overlapping peptide pool stimulation. This rearrangement joins TRBV21-1 to TRBJ1-2; TRBD1 is the table's D call and was not checked against the DNA. TRBV21-1 is described as a pseudogene. This receptor was identified in a human donor who received a COVID-19 vaccine. The CDR3 DNA reads TGTGCCAGCAGCAGCACCGGGACAGCTAACTATGGCTACACCTTC. This encodes CASSSTGTANYGYTF.